Listed below are T cell receptor beta chains from one sample, sequenced in a study of CD8 T cells in ankylosing spondylitis. TCRdb recomputed calls from the 5' RACE reads with MiXCR, one row per CDR3 protein. The sample records about 310,000 distinct CDR3 sequences, around 20% being singletons. The specimen was blood, either unsorted or a sorted T cell fraction (not recorded which). These receptors originate from a female donor with ankylosing spondylitis or in good health (not recorded which). Both conserved end residues are part of each CDR3. D genes are given only for firm matches. Size is omitted from some rows. Given values are once, few, many or a class for expanded clones.

V: TRBV7-8; D: .; size: few; J: TRBJ2-1; CDR3: CASSSREDYEQFF; DNA: TGTGCCAGCAGCTCACGTGAGGACTATGAGCAGTTCTTC
V: TRBV29-1; D: TRBD1; size: few; J: TRBJ2-6; CDR3: CSVGGEQGAAGANVLTF; DNA: TGCAGCGTTGGGGGGGAACAGGGGGCGGCTGGGGCCAACGTCCTGACTTTC
V: TRBV9; D: .; size: few; J: TRBJ2-1; CDR3: CASSVGPVGEQFF; DNA: TGTGCCAGCAGCGTAGGACCCGTAGGTGAGCAGTTCTTC
V: TRBV5-5; D: TRBD2; size: few; J: TRBJ2-2; CDR3: CASSLRTSGRGGTGELFF; DNA: TGTGCCAGCAGCTTAAGGACTAGCGGGAGAGGTGGCACCGGGGAGCTGTTTTTT
V: TRBV4-2; D: .; size: .; J: TRBJ2-7; CDR3: CASSREASYEQYF; DNA: TGTGCCAGCAGCCGGGAGGCCTCCTACGAGCAGTACTTC
V: TRBV11-2; D: .; size: .; J: TRBJ2-7; CDR3: CASSSPRSYEQYF; DNA: TGTGCCAGCAGCTCCCCCCGCTCCTACGAGCAGTACTTC
V: TRBV6-6; D: .; size: many; J: TRBJ1-5; CDR3: CASSQRYQPQHF; DNA: TGTGCCAGCAGTCAACGATATCAGCCCCAGCATTTT
V: TRBV29-1; D: .; size: few; J: TRBJ1-2; CDR3: CRGGNSNYGYTF; DNA: TGCAGAGGAGGGAACTCTAACTATGGCTACACCTTC
V: TRBV29-1; D: .; size: .; J: TRBJ2-7; CDR3: CSVGLRLEEQYF; DNA: TGCAGCGTGGGACTTCGACTAGAGGAGCAGTACTTC
V: TRBV15; D: .; size: many; J: TRBJ1-1; CDR3: CATTEMGNTEAFF; DNA: TGTGCCACGACCGAAATGGGAAACACTGAAGCTTTCTTT
V: TRBV20-1; D: TRBD1; size: few; J: TRBJ2-7; CDR3: CSATQDRGLNEQYF; DNA: TGCAGTGCTACCCAGGACAGGGGGCTCAACGAGCAGTACTTC
V: TRBV27; D: .; size: .; J: TRBJ1-4; CDR3: CASRNFATNEKLFF; DNA: TGTGCCAGCAGGAATTTTGCAACTAATGAAAAACTGTTTTTT
V: TRBV5-1; D: TRBD2; size: .; J: TRBJ2-5; CDR3: CASSPGRLAGGPETQYF; DNA: TGCGCCAGCAGCCCGGGCCGACTAGCGGGAGGTCCAGAGACCCAGTACTTC
V: TRBV7-9; D: TRBD1; size: few; J: TRBJ2-5; CDR3: CASSLRTGGGETQYF; DNA: TGTGCCAGCAGTTTAAGGACAGGGGGCGGCGAGACCCAGTACTTC
V: TRBV10-3; D: TRBD2; size: .; J: TRBJ2-2; CDR3: CAIESSGRDTGELFF; DNA: TGTGCCATCGAGTCGAGCGGGAGGGACACCGGGGAGCTGTTTTTT
V: TRBV6-1; D: TRBD1; size: .; J: TRBJ2-5; CDR3: CASSPRGRDETQYF; DNA: TGTGCCAGCAGCCCTAGGGGGCGCGATGAGACCCAGTACTTC
V: TRBV20-1; D: TRBD1; size: .; J: TRBJ2-3; CDR3: CSAPQGAGTDTQYF; DNA: TGCAGTGCTCCCCAGGGGGCAGGTACAGATACGCAGTATTTT
V: TRBV29-1; D: .; size: few; J: TRBJ1-3; CDR3: CSAVTSSSGNTIYF; DNA: TGCAGCGCTGTTACTAGCTCATCTGGAAACACCATATATTTT
V: TRBV10-1; D: .; size: .; J: TRBJ2-6; CDR3: CASSESKLGSGANVLTF; DNA: TGCGCCAGCAGTGAGTCAAAATTGGGCTCTGGGGCCAACGTCCTGACTTTC
V: TRBV6-1; D: .; size: few; J: TRBJ1-1; CDR3: CASSRGGRGGTEAFF; DNA: TGTGCCAGCAGTCGAGGGGGTAGAGGAGGTACTGAAGCTTTCTTT
V: TRBV11-1; D: .; size: .; J: TRBJ2-3; CDR3: CASSLPTDSATFTDTQYF; DNA: TGTGCCAGCAGCTTACCTACCGACAGCGCAACCTTCACAGATACGCAGTATTTT
V: TRBV20-1; D: .; size: few; J: TRBJ2-7; CDR3: CSARVGRRGEQYF; DNA: TGCAGTGCTAGAGTCGGTCGCAGGGGCGAGCAGTACTTC
V: TRBV19; D: TRBD2; size: .; J: TRBJ2-1; CDR3: CASSTPGTTNNEQFF; DNA: TGTGCCAGTAGTACCCCTGGGACTACCAACAATGAGCAGTTCTTC
V: TRBV7-8; D: .; size: .; J: TRBJ2-3; CDR3: CASSWSITAVPVDTQYF; DNA: TGTGCCAGCAGCTGGTCGATCACAGCGGTACCGGTGGATACGCAGTATTTT
V: TRBV12-3/TRBV12-4; D: .; size: many; J: TRBJ1-1; CDR3: CASSFSGWAFF; DNA: TGTGCCAGCAGTTTCTCGGGGTGGGCTTTCTTT
V: TRBV5-1; D: TRBD1; size: .; J: TRBJ2-5; CDR3: CASSLMTGRETQYF; DNA: TGCGCCAGCAGCTTAATGACAGGGAGAGAGACCCAGTACTTC
V: TRBV24-1; D: .; size: few; J: TRBJ1-5; CDR3: CATSEEGGSNQPQHF; DNA: TGTGCCACCAGTGAAGAGGGGGGGAGCAATCAGCCCCAGCATTTT
V: TRBV20-1; D: .; size: .; J: TRBJ1-1; CDR3: CSAGYMNTEAFF; DNA: TGCAGTGCTGGCTACATGAACACTGAAGCTTTCTTT
V: TRBV7-2; D: .; size: few; J: TRBJ2-3; CDR3: CASSQGTRDTDTQYF; DNA: TGTGCCAGCAGCCAGGGAACTCGAGACACAGATACGCAGTATTTT
V: TRBV7-2; D: .; size: few; J: TRBJ2-1; CDR3: CASSLTGTPIYNEQFF; DNA: TGTGCCAGCAGCTTAACCGGGACACCCATCTACAATGAGCAGTTCTTC
V: TRBV6-5; D: .; size: .; J: TRBJ2-3; CDR3: CASSYAGLSTDTQYF; DNA: TGTGCCAGCAGTTACGCCGGCCTCAGCACAGATACGCAGTATTTT
V: TRBV7-7; D: .; size: few; J: TRBJ2-2; CDR3: CASSLSSSTGELFF; DNA: TGTGCTAGCAGCTTAAGCAGCTCGACCGGGGAGCTGTTTTTT
V: TRBV6-2/TRBV6-3; D: .; size: .; J: TRBJ1-5; CDR3: CASRDGMRPQHF; DNA: TGTGCCAGCAGGGACGGCATGAGGCCCCAGCATTTT
V: TRBV7-1; D: .; size: .; J: TRBJ2-1; CDR3: CASSLFVTDNEQFF; DNA: TGTGCCAGCAGCCTCTTTGTGACGGACAATGAGCAGTTCTTC
V: TRBV29-1; D: .; size: .; J: TRBJ2-1; CDR3: CSVELNARGIVDNEQFF; DNA: TGCAGCGTTGAACTGAACGCGAGGGGGATTGTCGACAATGAGCAGTTCTTC
V: TRBV12-3/TRBV12-4; D: TRBD1; size: .; J: TRBJ1-2; CDR3: CASTPMGTGHGYTF; DNA: TGTGCCAGCACCCCGATGGGGACAGGTCATGGCTACACCTTC
V: TRBV20-1; D: .; size: many; J: TRBJ1-4; CDR3: CSATGPQNEKLFF; DNA: TGCAGTGCCACCGGGCCCCAGAATGAAAAACTGTTTTTT
V: TRBV6-2/TRBV6-3; D: .; size: .; J: TRBJ1-1; CDR3: CASSPLHTEAFF; DNA: TGTGCCAGCAGTCCCCTCCACACTGAAGCTTTCTTT
V: TRBV7-2; D: TRBD2; size: few; J: TRBJ2-7; CDR3: CASTLGGRGTYEQYF; DNA: TGTGCCAGCACCCTAGGCGGGAGGGGGACCTACGAGCAGTACTTC
V: TRBV18; D: .; size: .; J: TRBJ2-7; CDR3: CASSPWAGYEQYF; DNA: TGTGCCAGCTCACCATGGGCCGGCTACGAGCAGTACTTC
V: TRBV20-1; D: TRBD1; size: .; J: TRBJ2-5; CDR3: CSASDRGHGETQYF; DNA: TGCAGTGCTAGCGACAGGGGGCATGGTGAGACCCAGTACTTC
V: TRBV6-5; D: TRBD2; size: .; J: TRBJ2-1; CDR3: CASSYGSAGGPRGEQFF; DNA: TGTGCCAGCAGTTACGGGTCAGCGGGAGGGCCGCGGGGTGAGCAGTTCTTC
V: TRBV20-1; D: .; size: .; J: TRBJ2-1; CDR3: CSASFSGTRSYNEQFF; DNA: TGCAGTGCTAGTTTTTCCGGGACCCGATCCTACAATGAGCAGTTCTTC
V: TRBV12-3/TRBV12-4; D: .; size: .; J: TRBJ2-7; CDR3: CASSLSTLYEQYF; DNA: TGTGCCAGCAGTTTGAGTACACTCTACGAGCAGTACTTC
V: TRBV6-1; D: TRBD1; size: .; J: TRBJ1-6; CDR3: CASIRQGDNSPLHF; DNA: TGTGCCAGCATTCGACAGGGGGATAACTCACCCCTCCACTTT
V: TRBV7-9; D: TRBD2; size: .; J: TRBJ2-1; CDR3: CASSLAALTSAGKQFF; DNA: TGTGCCAGCAGCTTAGCGGCCCTTACTAGCGCTGGGAAGCAGTTCTTC
V: TRBV10-1; D: .; size: .; J: TRBJ2-2; CDR3: CASTSSAGELFF; DNA: TGCGCCAGCACAAGCAGTGCCGGGGAGCTGTTTTTT
V: TRBV12-3/TRBV12-4; D: .; size: .; J: TRBJ1-5; CDR3: CASSIGQPYQPQHF; DNA: TGTGCCAGCAGCATAGGACAGCCTTATCAGCCCCAGCATTTT
V: TRBV7-2; D: .; size: .; J: TRBJ1-1; CDR3: CASSLALEWRAFF; DNA: TGTGCCAGCAGCTTAGCGCTAGAATGGAGGGCTTTCTTT
V: TRBV6-2/TRBV6-3; D: .; size: .; J: TRBJ2-7; CDR3: CASLGRRGSYEQYF; DNA: TGTGCCAGCCTTGGGAGGAGAGGCTCCTACGAGCAGTACTTC
V: TRBV20-1; D: TRBD1; size: .; J: TRBJ2-1; CDR3: CSADRDSYNEQFF; DNA: TGCAGTGCCGACAGGGACTCCTACAATGAGCAGTTCTTC
V: TRBV30; D: .; size: .; J: TRBJ1-2; CDR3: CAWNPGRGYGYTF; DNA: TGTGCCTGGAACCCGGGCAGGGGCTATGGCTACACCTTC
V: TRBV7-9; D: .; size: many; J: TRBJ2-7; CDR3: CASRFTSQGEQYF; DNA: TGTGCCAGCAGATTCACGTCACAGGGTGAGCAGTACTTC
V: TRBV7-8; D: .; size: many; J: TRBJ2-3; CDR3: CASSPGTRATDTQYF; DNA: TGTGCCAGCAGCCCCGGGACACGGGCCACAGATACGCAGTATTTT